The present T cell receptor (beta chain) was sequenced within a study of neurological immune-mediated disorders. Time point specified: longitudinal time-point 1 (baseline). The unsorted libraries were produced from 2 million PBMCs held at -80 C. This clonotype has a count of ten or more. The authors made cDNA by 5'RACE with 10-nucleotide random UMIs. Every sequencing run drew on 15-18 subjects and yielded over 190 million TCR-beta sequences. TCRdb fed the 5' RACE reads into MiXCR, producing one record per CDR3 protein. Of tens of thousands of distinct CDR3 sequences in the sample, around 10% were seen once. From germline, CDR1 is MDHEN and CDR2 SYDVKM. This CDR3 contains 16 residues. V shed 5 bases, J shed 3 bases, and the junction held 11 bases outside the gene matches.

The origin of this receptor is a male donor with HTLV-1-associated myelopathy (HAM/TSP). V is TRBV28 and J is TRBJ2-7, with 9 positions matching TRBD1. Sequencing input: PBMCs. CDR3 sequence (DNA): TGTGCCAGCAGTATCGGAGGTGGGACAGGGAGCTACGAGCAGTACTTC. Residues: CASSIGGGTGSYEQYF.